These 20 T cell receptor beta chains came from one sample sequenced in a study of T cell responses to AZD1222 COVID-19 vaccine. Profiled with immunoSEQ multiplex PCR; TCRdb holds only in-frame clones, not every one. The sample lists some 100,000 clones; more than 75% were seen once. The sample in question was peripheral blood, obtained on day 0 of AZD1222 vaccination. All receptors derive from an adult in good health.

V and J are TRBV28 and TRBJ1-6; possible D gene TRBD1, 5 bases. Germline lookup yields CDR1 MDHEN and CDR2 SYDVKM. The CDR3 is 16 amino acids. Trimming removed 3 bases from V and 3 bases from J, with 12 bases in between. CDR3 in DNA: TGTGCCAGCAGTTTTTTAAGGGGTATCTATAATTCACCCCTCCACTTT. It encodes CASSFLRGIYNSPLHF.

The chain combines TRBV19 with TRBJ2-2; D uncertain. The CDR3 consists of 14 residues. The germline V and J ends were trimmed by 7 bases and 1 base, with 10 bases remaining between them. Germline assignment: CDR1 LNHDA and CDR2 SQIVND (reference sequence). The CDR3 is CASKRDKNTGELFF. CDR3 nucleotide sequence: TGTGCCAGTAAACGAGACAAGAACACCGGGGAGCTGTTTTTT. The variable domain in full, with the rest retrieved from reference TRBV19 and TRBJ2-2, is DGGITQSPKYLFRKEGQNVTLSCEQNLNHDAMYWYRQDPGQGLRLIYYSQIVNDFQKGDIAEGYSVSREKKESFPLTVTSAQKNPTAFYLCASKRDKNTGELFFGEGSRLTVL.

In this sample, this clone turned up once. The J gene is TRBJ2-1, the V gene TRBV10-3; D gene uncertain. The CDR3 covers 14 residues. Trimming took 8 bases from V and 0 from J, leaving 11 bases between them. The V gene's germline CDR1 is ENHRY and CDR2 SYGVKD. This chain's CDR3 is CAIGLASSYNEQFF. The CDR3 DNA reads TGTGCCATCGGGCTCGCGAGCTCCTACAATGAGCAGTTCTTC.

The V and J genes are TRBV7-2 and TRBJ2-1, with 15 bases identical to TRBD2. This CDR3 has 15 amino acids. Germline CDR1 SGHTA, CDR2 FQGNSA. Trimming removed 3 bases from V and 7 bases from J; junction bases left unmatched: 1. CDR3 amino acids: CASSLGTSGRNEQFF. CDR3 in DNA: TGTGCCAGCAGCTTGGGGACTAGCGGGAGGAATGAGCAGTTCTTC.

With regard to this clone: The sample contains more than one DNA sequence encoding this CDR3. V and J are TRBV5-1 and TRBJ2-3; D could derive from TRBD1 or TRBD2 (5 bases each). This CDR3 region has 14 residues. The germline V and J ends were trimmed by 0 bases and 0 bases, with 5 bases remaining between them. Germline-derived CDR1 and CDR2 are SGHRS and YFSETQ. CDR3 region: CASSLGDSTDTQYF. CDR3 DNA: TGCGCCAGCAGCTTGGGGGACAGCACAGATACGCAGTATTTT.

The gene calls are TRBV12-5 and TRBJ1-1; D possibly corresponds to TRBD1 (6 bases). Trimming took 5 bases from V and 2 from J, leaving 12 bases between them. Germline V lookup: CDR1 LGHNT, CDR2 FRNRAP. This CDR3 contains 14 residues. The CDR3 DNA sequence: TGTGCTAGTGGTGTCCCGGGACATAACACTGAAGCTTTCTTT. Translating gives CASGVPGHNTEAFF.

V is TRBV12-3 or TRBV12-4 and J is TRBJ1-5; D remains ambiguous. V lost 6 bases to trimming and J lost 4 bases, with 10 bases between them. CDR3 size: 13 residues. CDR3 protein: CASRTERNQPQHF. The CDR3 DNA reads as TGTGCCAGCAGAACCGAGAGGAATCAGCCCCAGCATTTT.

The CDR3 bases are TGTGCCAGCAGTCGGGCGGGTTCGGGAGTACCCGGGGAGCTGTTTTTT. The encoded protein is CASSRAGSGVPGELFF. The chain is built from TRBV25-1 and TRBJ2-2; D is possibly TRBD2 (6 bases). The V gene's germline CDR1 is MGHDK and CDR2 SYGVNS. The length of the CDR3 is 16 residues. V was clipped by 5 bases and J by 6 bases, with 19 bases between them.

This chain connects TRBV25-1 to TRBJ1-6; 8 bases align to TRBD1. The CDR3 covers 15 residues. From germline, CDR1 is MGHDK and CDR2 SYGVNS. The ends lost 5 bases at V and 9 bases at J; junction bases unmatched: 9. The CDR3 protein is CASSPLDRVGSPLHF. CDR3 in DNA: TGTGCCAGCAGTCCCCTGGACAGGGTTGGTTCACCCCTCCACTTT. The variable domain in full, with the rest retrieved from reference TRBV25-1 and TRBJ1-6, is EADIYQTPRYLVIGTGKKITLECSQTMGHDKMYWYQQDPGMELHLIHYSYGVNSTEKGDLSSESTVSRIRTEHFPLTLESARPSHTSQYLCASSPLDRVGSPLHFGNGTRLTVT.

The CDR3 loop is CASSYRAANTGELFF. As DNA, the CDR3 is TGTGCCAGCAGTTATAGGGCAGCGAACACCGGGGAGCTGTTTTTT. The V gene is TRBV6-6, the J gene TRBJ2-2; D gene unclear. Germline V lookup: CDR1 MNHNY, CDR2 SVGAGI (reference sequence). The CDR3 contains 15 residues. V lost 3 bases to trimming and J lost 0 bases, with 8 bases between them.

This clone was observed once. The chain couples TRBV6-2 or TRBV6-3 to TRBJ1-5, with D unclear. Between the trimmed V and J ends, which lost 2 bases and 1 base, there was a span of 9 bases. The CDR3 loop spans 15 amino acids. The germline V gene has CDR1 MNHEY and CDR2 SVGEGT. The CDR3 coding sequence is TGTGCCAGCAGTTACGGCAGGCGAAGCAATCAGCCCCAGCATTTT. Translation: CASSYGRRSNQPQHF.

The V gene is TRBV5-4, the J gene TRBJ2-3; TRBD1 agrees at 10 bases. V was pared by 9 bases and J by 4 bases, with 2 bases of the junction left unmatched. CDR3 size: 12 residues. The germline V gene has CDR1 SGHNT and CDR2 YYREEE (reference sequence). The CDR3 sequence is CANGQGADTQYF. For the CDR3, the DNA is TGTGCCAACGGACAGGGGGCAGATACGCAGTATTTT.

This rearrangement joins TRBV5-1 to TRBJ1-4; no clear D. V was cut by 0 bases and J by 7 bases, with 10 bases left in between. The V gene's germline CDR1 is SGHRS and CDR2 YFSETQ. The CDR3 runs 14 residues. The CDR3 DNA follows: TGCGCCAGCAGCTTGGACGGATTAAGTGAAAAACTGTTTTTT. Translating gives CASSLDGLSEKLFF.

The chain is built from TRBV24-1 and TRBJ2-1; 8 bases match TRBD2. The CDR3 consists of 17 residues. Trimming removed 3 bases from V and 5 bases from J; junction bases left unmatched: 11. Germline V gene lookup returns CDR1 KGHDR and CDR2 SFDVKD. The chain's CDR3 is CATSDPSSGSQDNEQFF. The CDR3 region has the DNA TGTGCCACCAGTGATCCGTCGAGCGGGAGTCAGGACAATGAGCAGTTCTTC.

The gene calls are TRBV27 and TRBJ2-3; the match to TRBD2 covers 9 bases. The CDR3 has 15 amino acids. The germline V gene encodes CDR1 MNHEY and CDR2 SMNVEV (reference sequence). J gave up 3 bases and V 8 bases, and 9 bases lay outside the gene matches. CDR3 nucleotide sequence: TGTGCCAGCGGCCCCTTGACTAGCGGAACAGATACGCAGTATTTT. This sequence encodes CASGPLTSGTDTQYF.

The V gene is TRBV2, the J gene TRBJ1-4; possibly TRBD1 for D (5 bases). The CDR3 has 16 amino acids. Trimming removed 5 bases from V and 3 bases from J, with 16 bases in between. Germline V CDR1 and CDR2: SNHLY, FYNNEI. The CDR3 coding sequence is TGTGCCAGCAGTAGCCCTCCGGGGGGGTCTAATGAAAAACTGTTTTTT. It codes for CASSSPPGGSNEKLFF.

This clone was observed once. The rearrangement links TRBV6-5 to TRBJ2-1, with D possibly matching TRBD2 (6 bases). Germline CDR1 is MNHEY and CDR2 is SVGAGI. The CDR3 is 13 amino acids. V lost 7 bases, J lost 9 bases, and 16 bases lay in between. CDR3 in amino acids: CASNPGAGGEQFF. The CDR3 bases are TGTGCCAGCAATCCGGGAGCGGGCGGTGAGCAGTTCTTC.

The chain links TRBV2 to TRBJ2-7; 15 positions match TRBD2. V shed 5 bases, J shed 6 bases, and the junction held 5 bases outside the gene matches. The germline gives CDR1 SNHLY, CDR2 FYNNEI. This CDR3 region has 15 residues. CDR3 protein: CASSPGLAGGSEQYF. The CDR3 nucleotides read TGTGCCAGCAGTCCCGGACTAGCGGGAGGGAGCGAGCAGTACTTC.

The table lists this clone with a count of one. The chain uses TRBV15 and TRBJ1-2; D is ambiguous. V lost 0 bases, J lost 1 base, and 6 bases lay in between. The CDR3 is 14 amino acids. Looked up from germline, CDR1 is LNHNV and CDR2 is YYDKDF (reference sequence). CDR3 bases: TGTGCCACCAGCAGAGAGACCGATAACTATGGCTACACCTTC. Translating it yields CATSRETDNYGYTF.

This chain uses TRBV14 with TRBJ2-1; possible D gene TRBD1, 6 bases. The CDR3 is 15 residues long. In germline, CDR1 is SGHDN, CDR2 FVKESK. V dropped 4 bases and J dropped 2 bases, with 12 bases sitting between them. The CDR3 DNA reads as TGTGCCAGCAGCCTGTACAGGGTCGCCTACAATGAGCAGTTCTTC. This sequence encodes CASSLYRVAYNEQFF.